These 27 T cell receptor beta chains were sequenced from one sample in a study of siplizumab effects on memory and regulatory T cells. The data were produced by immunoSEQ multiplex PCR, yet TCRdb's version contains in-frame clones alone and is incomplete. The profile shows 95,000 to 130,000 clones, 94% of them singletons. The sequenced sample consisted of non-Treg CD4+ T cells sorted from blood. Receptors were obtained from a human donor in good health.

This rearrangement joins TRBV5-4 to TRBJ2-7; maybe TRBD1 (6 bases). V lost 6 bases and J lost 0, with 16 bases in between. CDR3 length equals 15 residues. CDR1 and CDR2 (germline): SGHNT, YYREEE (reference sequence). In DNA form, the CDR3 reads TGTGCCAGCAACAAGCAGGGGCGCTTCTCCTACGAGCAGTACTTC. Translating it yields CASNKQGRFSYEQYF. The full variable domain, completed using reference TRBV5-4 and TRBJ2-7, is ETGVTQSPTHLIKTRGQQVTLRCSSQSGHNTVSWYQQALGQGPQFIFQYYREEENGRGNFPPRFSGLQFPNYSSELNVNALELDDSALYLCASNKQGRFSYEQYFGPGTRLTVT.

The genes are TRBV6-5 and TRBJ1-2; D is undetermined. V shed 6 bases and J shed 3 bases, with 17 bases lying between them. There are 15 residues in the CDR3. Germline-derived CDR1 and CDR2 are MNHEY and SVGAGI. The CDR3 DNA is TGTGCCAGCAGCCTCCAAGCCCCGGAGGACTATGGCTACACCTTC. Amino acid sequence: CASSLQAPEDYGYTF.

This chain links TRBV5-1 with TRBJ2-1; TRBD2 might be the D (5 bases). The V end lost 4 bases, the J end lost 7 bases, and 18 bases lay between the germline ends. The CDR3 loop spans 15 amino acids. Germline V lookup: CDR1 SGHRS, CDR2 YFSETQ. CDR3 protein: CASSLGARAENEQFF. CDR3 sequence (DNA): TGCGCCAGCAGCCTGGGAGCTCGGGCGGAGAATGAGCAGTTCTTC.

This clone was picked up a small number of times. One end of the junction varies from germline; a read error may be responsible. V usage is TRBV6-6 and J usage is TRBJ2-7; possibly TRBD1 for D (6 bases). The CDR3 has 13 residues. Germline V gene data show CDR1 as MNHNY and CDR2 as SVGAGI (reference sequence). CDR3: CASSYTTGSMENF. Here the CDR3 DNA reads TGTGCCAGCAGTTACACGACAGGATCGATGGAGAACTTC.

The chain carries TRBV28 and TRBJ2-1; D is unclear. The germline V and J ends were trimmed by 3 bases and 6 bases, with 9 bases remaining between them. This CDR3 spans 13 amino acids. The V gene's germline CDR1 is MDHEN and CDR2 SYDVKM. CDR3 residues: CASSFIEANEQFF. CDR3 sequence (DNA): TGTGCCAGCAGTTTTATCGAGGCCAATGAGCAGTTCTTC.

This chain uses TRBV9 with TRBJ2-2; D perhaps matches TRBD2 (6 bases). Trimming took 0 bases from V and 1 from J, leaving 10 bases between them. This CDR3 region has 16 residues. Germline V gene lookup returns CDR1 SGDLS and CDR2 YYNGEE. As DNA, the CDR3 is TGTGCCAGCAGCGTAGAGGAAGCGGGGAACACCGGGGAGCTGTTTTTT. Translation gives CASSVEEAGNTGELFF.

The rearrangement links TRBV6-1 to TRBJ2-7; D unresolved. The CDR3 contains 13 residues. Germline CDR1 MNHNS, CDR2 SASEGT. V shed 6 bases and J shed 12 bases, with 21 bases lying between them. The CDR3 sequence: CASSPFGTRSWYF. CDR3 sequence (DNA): TGTGCCAGCAGCCCATTCGGAACGCGAAGTTGGTACTTC.

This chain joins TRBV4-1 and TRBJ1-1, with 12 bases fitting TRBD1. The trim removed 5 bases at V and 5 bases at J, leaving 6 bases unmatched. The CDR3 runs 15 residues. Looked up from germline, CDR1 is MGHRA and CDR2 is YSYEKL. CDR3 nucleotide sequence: TGCGCCAGCAGCACGGGACAGGGGGCTTATACTGAAGCTTTCTTT. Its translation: CASSTGQGAYTEAFF.

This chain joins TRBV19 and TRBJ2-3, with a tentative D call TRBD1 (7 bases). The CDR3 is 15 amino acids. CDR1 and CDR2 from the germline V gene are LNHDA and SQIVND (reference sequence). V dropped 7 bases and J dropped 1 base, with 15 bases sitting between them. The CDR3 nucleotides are TGTGCCAGTACAGTCGGCAGGGGGGGCACAGATACGCAGTATTTT. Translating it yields CASTVGRGGTDTQYF.

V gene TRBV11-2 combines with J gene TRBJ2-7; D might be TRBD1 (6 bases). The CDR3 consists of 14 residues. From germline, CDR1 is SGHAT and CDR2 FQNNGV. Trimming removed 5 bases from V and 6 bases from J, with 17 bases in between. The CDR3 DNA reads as TGTGCCAGCAGCCCTTGGACAGCCCATGGCGAGCAGTACTTC. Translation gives CASSPWTAHGEQYF.

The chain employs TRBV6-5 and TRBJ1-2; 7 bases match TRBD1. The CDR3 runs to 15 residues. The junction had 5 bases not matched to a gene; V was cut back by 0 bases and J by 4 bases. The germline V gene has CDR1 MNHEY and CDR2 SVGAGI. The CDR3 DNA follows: TGTGCCAGCAGTTACTCGGGACAGACTGTCTATGGCTACACCTTC. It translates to CASSYSGQTVYGYTF.

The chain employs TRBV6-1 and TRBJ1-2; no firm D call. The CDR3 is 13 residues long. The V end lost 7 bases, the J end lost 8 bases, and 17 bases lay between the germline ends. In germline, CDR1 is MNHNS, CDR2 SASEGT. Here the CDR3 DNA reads TGTGCCAGCATTTTCGACGGCCAAGGCGGCTACACCTTC. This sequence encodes CASIFDGQGGYTF.

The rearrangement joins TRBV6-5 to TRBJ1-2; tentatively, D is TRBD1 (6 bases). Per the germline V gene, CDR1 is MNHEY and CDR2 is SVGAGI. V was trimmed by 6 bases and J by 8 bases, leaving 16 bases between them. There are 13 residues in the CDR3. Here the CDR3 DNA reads TGTGCCAGCAGGCGACAGGCCCGAAAAGGCTACACCTTC. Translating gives CASRRQARKGYTF.

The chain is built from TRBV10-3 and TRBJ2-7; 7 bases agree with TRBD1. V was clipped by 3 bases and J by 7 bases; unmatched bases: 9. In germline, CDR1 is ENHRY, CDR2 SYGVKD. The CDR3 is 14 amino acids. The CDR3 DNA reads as TGTGCCATCAGTGACAGGACAGGCGCAGGGGAGCAGTACTTC. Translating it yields CAISDRTGAGEQYF.

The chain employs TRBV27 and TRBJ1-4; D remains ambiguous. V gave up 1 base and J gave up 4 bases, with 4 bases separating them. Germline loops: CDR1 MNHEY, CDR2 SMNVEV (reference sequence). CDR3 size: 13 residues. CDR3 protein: CASSLWVNEKLFF. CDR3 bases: TGTGCCAGCAGTTTATGGGTTAATGAAAAACTGTTTTTT.

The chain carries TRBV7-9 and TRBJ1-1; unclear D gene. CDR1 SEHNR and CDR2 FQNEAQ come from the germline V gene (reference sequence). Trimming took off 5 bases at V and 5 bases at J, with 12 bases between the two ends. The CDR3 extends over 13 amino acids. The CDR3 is CASSILTGTEAFF. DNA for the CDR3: TGTGCCAGCAGCATCCTAACGGGGACTGAAGCTTTCTTT.

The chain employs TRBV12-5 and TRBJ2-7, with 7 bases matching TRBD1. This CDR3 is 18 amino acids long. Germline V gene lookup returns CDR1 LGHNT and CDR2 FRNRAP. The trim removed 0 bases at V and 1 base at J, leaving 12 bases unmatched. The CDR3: CASGLVLGHRGPSYEQYF. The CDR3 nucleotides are TGTGCTAGTGGTTTGGTACTCGGGCACAGGGGACCTTCCTACGAGCAGTACTTC.

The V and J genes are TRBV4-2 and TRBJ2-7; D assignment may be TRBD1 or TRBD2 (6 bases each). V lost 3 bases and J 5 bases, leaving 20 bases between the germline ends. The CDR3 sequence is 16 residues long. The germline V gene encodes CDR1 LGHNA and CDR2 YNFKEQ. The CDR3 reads CASSQEGGGLRNEQYF. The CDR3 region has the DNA TGTGCCAGCAGCCAGGAAGGGGGAGGCCTGCGGAACGAGCAGTACTTC.

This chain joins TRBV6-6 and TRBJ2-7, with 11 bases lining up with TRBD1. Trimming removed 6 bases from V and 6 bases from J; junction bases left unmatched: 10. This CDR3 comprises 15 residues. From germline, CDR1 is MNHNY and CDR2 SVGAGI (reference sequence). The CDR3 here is CASRTLGQGASEQYF. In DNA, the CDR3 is TGTGCCAGCAGAACCCTAGGACAGGGGGCGAGCGAGCAGTACTTC.

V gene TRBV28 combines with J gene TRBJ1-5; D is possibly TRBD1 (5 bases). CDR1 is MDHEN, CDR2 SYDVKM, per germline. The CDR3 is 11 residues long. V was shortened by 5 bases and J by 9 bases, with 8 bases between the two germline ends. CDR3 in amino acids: CASSGAAPQHF. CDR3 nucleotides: TGTGCCAGCAGTGGGGCAGCGCCCCAGCATTTT.

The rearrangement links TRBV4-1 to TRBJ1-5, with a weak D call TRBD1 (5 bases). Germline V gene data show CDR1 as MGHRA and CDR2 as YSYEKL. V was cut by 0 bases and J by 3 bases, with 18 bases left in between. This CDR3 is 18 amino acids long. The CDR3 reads CASSQEGPLVGYNQPQHF. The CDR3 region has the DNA TGCGCCAGCAGCCAAGAGGGGCCTTTGGTAGGCTACAATCAGCCCCAGCATTTT.

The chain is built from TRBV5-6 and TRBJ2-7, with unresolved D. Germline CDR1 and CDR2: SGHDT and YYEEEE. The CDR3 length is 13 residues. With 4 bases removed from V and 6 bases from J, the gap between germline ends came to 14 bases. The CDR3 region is CASSRKGRSEQYF. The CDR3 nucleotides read TGTGCCAGCAGCCGGAAGGGCAGGTCCGAGCAGTACTTC.

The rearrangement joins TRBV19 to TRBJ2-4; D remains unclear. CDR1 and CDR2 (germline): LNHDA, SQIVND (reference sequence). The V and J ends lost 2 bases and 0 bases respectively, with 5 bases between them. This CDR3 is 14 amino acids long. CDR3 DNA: TGTGCCAGTAGTATAACACTAGCCAAAAACATTCAGTACTTC. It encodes CASSITLAKNIQYF.

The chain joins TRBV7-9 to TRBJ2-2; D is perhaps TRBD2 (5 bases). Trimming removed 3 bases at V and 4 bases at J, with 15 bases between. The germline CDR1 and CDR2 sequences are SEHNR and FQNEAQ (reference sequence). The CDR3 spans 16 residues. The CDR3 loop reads CASSFRGAVITGELFF. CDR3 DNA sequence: TGTGCCAGCAGCTTCAGAGGAGCGGTAATCACCGGGGAGCTGTTTTTT.

Here the CDR3 reads CASSLLGLEETQYF. DNA of the CDR3: TGCGCCAGCAGCTTGTTGGGGTTGGAGGAGACCCAGTACTTC. The chain combines TRBV5-1 with TRBJ2-5; D gene uncertain. CDR3 length: 14 amino acids. The V gene's germline CDR1 is SGHRS and CDR2 YFSETQ. V was trimmed by 1 base and J by 5 bases, leaving 12 bases between them.

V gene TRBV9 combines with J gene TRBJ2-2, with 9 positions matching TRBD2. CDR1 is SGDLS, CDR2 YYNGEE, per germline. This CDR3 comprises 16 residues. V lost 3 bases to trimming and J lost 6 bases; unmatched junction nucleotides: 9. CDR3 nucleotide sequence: TGTGCCAGCAGCGCCCACTCCGGGACTAGCCCCGGGGAGCTGTTTTTT. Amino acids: CASSAHSGTSPGELFF.

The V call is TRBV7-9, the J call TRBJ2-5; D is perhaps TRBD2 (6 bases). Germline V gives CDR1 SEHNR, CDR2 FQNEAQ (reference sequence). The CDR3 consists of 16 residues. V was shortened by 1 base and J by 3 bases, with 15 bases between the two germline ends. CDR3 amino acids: CASSLVAAAIKETQYF. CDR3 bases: TGTGCCAGCAGCTTAGTAGCGGCCGCAATTAAAGAGACCCAGTACTTC.